This note documents a single TCR beta chain sequence. The antigen is not known. With 60 Vbeta and 13 Jbeta primers, the PCR was carried out. Sequencing used immunoSEQ multiplex PCR; TCRdb keeps in-frame clones, though not all of them. This sample has about 200,000 clones, with 70% to 80% found just once. With 2 bases removed from V and 0 bases from J, the gap between germline ends came to 11 bases. The CDR3 runs to 15 residues. The germline gives CDR1 MNHNS, CDR2 SASEGT. The sample is drawn from a study of cytomegalovirus exposure and HLA in healthy donors. For the study at large: Unique TCRs from HLA-typed donors, 85 million to 100 million of them, were held in an early data release.

Study-level results: Immune exposure information comprised only CMV serostatus. Confirmation in vitro established that a few CMV-associated chains were specific for CMV antigens. Cytomegalovirus association was listed for about 150 TCR beta chains.

The sequence derives from a male donor in good health and CMV-seropositive. The specimen sequenced was PBMCs. The rearrangement uses TRBV6-1 and TRBJ2-7; the D gene is possibly TRBD2 (5 bases). This chain's CDR3 is CASSEFSGISYEQYF. The CDR3, as DNA: TGTGCCAGCAGTGAATTTTCGGGGATCTCCTACGAGCAGTACTTC.